Each of the 3 T cell receptor beta chains below was sequenced from the same sample in a study of T cell repertoires in cytomegalovirus infection. Their antigens are not known. TCRdb processed the reads anew with MiXCR; each CDR3 protein has one entry. The sample lists roughly 990,000 distinct CDR3 sequences; roughly 30% were seen once. Source: cultured CD8+ T cells from PBMCs, taken from culture after CMV antigen stimulation. Receptors were obtained from a human donor in good health (CMV status not recorded). Some clones in this sample may be carry-over from other donors' samples.

The V call is TRBV7-9, the J call TRBJ2-1; a possible D gene is TRBD1 (6 bases). The CDR3 totals 16 residues. CDR1 is SEHNR, CDR2 FQNEAQ, per germline (reference sequence). V gave up 5 bases and J gave up 2 bases, with 16 bases separating them. Here the CDR3 reads CASSIFDRPPYNEQFF. The CDR3, as DNA: TGTGCCAGCAGCATTTTTGACAGGCCCCCCTACAATGAGCAGTTCTTC.

This clonotype was recorded a few times. The chain links TRBV6-6 to TRBJ2-4; D might be TRBD2 (5 bases). The V end lost 5 bases, the J end lost 0 bases, and 11 bases lay between the germline ends. There are 15 residues in the CDR3. Germline CDR1 MNHNY, CDR2 SVGAGI (reference sequence). The CDR3 reads CASSAAGLAKNIQYF. The CDR3 DNA is TGTGCCAGCAGTGCCGCGGGTCTAGCCAAAAACATTCAGTACTTC.

For this clonotype: The germline gene is not matched at one end of the junction; a read error may be the cause. This chain's CDR3 is CANSPQGYRNTEAFF. CDR3 in DNA: TGTGCCAACAGCCCACAGGGGTATAGGAACACTGAAGCTTTCTTT. This rearrangement joins TRBV9 to TRBJ1-1; TRBD1 aligns across 7 bases. This CDR3 contains 15 residues. Per germline, CDR1 SGDLS and CDR2 YYNGEE.